This T cell receptor beta chain was captured in a study of OX40 agonist ivuxolimab in advanced cancers. The CDR3 covers 14 residues. Germline CDR1 reads GTSNPN; CDR2 reads SVGIG (reference sequence). With 4 bases clipped from V and 0 bases from J, the junction kept 4 bases outside the gene matches. The repertoire was sequenced with immunoSEQ multiplex PCR; TCRdb's copy has only in-frame clones and lacks some. Of tens of thousands of clones listed, 88% were seen once; the top ten hold 9.5% to 15%. This clonotype was obtained from an adult with an advanced solid tumor such as melanoma, head and neck, liver or kidney cancer. The chain combines TRBV30 with TRBJ2-7; 9 bases map to TRBD1. Specimen: CD4+ or CD8+ T cells sorted from blood, collected in a trial of the OX40 agonist ivuxolimab. For the CDR3, the DNA is TGTGCCTGGACAGGGACAGGGAGCTCCTACGAGCAGTACTTC. It yields the protein CAWTGTGSSYEQYF. Full variable domain (remainder filled in from reference TRBV30 and TRBJ2-7): SQTIHQWPATLVQPVGSPLSLECTVEGTSNPNLYWYRQAAGRGLQLLFYSVGIGQISSEVPQNLSASRPQDRQFILSSKKLLLSDSGFYLCAWTGTGSSYEQYFGPGTRLTVT.